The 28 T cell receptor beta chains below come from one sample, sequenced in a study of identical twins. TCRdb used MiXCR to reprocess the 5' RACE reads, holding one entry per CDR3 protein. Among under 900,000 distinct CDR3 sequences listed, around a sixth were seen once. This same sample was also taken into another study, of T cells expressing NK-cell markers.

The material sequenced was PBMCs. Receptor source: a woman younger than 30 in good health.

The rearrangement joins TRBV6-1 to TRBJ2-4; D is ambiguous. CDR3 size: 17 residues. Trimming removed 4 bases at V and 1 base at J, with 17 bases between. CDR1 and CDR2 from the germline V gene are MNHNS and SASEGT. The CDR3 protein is CASSVLSGPSAKNIQYF. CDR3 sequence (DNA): TGTGCCAGCAGTGTGTTGTCCGGGCCTTCGGCCAAAAACATTCAGTACTTC.

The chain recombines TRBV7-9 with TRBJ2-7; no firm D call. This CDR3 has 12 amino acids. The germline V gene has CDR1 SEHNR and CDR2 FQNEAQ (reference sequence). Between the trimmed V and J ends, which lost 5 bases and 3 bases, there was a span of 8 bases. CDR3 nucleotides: TGTGCCAGCAGCGAAGAAAGCTACGAGCAGTACTTC. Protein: CASSEESYEQYF.

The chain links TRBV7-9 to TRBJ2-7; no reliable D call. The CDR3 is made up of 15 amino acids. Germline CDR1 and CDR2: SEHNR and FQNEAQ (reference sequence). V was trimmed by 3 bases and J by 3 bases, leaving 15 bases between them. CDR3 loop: CASSFSYIRNYEQYF. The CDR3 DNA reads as TGTGCCAGCAGCTTTAGCTACATTAGGAACTACGAGCAGTACTTC.

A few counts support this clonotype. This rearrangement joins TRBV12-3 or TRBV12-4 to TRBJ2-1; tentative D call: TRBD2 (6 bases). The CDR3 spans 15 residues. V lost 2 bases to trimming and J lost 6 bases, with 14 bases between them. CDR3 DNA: TGTGCCAGCAGTTTATTGCGGGGAACTCTCAATGAGCAGTTCTTC. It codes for CASSLLRGTLNEQFF.

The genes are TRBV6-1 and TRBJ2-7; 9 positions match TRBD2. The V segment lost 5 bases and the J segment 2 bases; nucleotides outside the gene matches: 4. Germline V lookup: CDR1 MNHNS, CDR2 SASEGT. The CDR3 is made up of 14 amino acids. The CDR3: CASSQGLATYEQYF. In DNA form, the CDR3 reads TGTGCCAGCAGTCAGGGACTAGCTACCTACGAGCAGTACTTC.

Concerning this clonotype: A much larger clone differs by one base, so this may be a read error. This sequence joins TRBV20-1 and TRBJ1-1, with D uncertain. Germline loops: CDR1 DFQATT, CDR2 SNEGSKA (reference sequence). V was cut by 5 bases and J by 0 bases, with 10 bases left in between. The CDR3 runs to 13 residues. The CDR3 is CSAAPDLNTEAFF. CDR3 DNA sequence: TGCAGTGCTGCACCGGACCTGAACACTGAAGCTTTCTTT.

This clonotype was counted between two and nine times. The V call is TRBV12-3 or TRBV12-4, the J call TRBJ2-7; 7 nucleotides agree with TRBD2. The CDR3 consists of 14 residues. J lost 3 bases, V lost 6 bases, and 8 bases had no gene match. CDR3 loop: CASSPFGRDYEQYF. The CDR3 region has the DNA TGTGCCAGCAGCCCCTTTGGGAGGGACTACGAGCAGTACTTC.

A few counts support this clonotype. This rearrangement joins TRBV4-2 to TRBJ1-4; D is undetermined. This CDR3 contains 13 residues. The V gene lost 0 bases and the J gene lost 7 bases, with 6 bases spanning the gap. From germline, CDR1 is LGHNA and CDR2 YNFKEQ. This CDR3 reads CASSQDWGEKLFF. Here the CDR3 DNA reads TGTGCCAGCAGCCAAGATTGGGGTGAAAAACTGTTTTTT.

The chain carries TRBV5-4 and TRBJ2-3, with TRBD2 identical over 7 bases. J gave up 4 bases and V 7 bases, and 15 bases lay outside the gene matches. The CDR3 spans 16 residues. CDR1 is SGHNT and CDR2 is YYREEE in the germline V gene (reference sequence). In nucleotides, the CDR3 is TGTGCCAGCGGGGGAAGACTAGCCCTTCAGGCAGATACGCAGTATTTT. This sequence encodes CASGGRLALQADTQYF.

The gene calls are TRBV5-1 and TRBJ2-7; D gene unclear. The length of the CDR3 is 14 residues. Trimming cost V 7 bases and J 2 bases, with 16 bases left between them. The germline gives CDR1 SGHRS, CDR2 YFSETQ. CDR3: CASAASAFAYEQYF. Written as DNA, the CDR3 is TGCGCCAGCGCAGCGTCTGCGTTCGCCTACGAGCAGTACTTC.

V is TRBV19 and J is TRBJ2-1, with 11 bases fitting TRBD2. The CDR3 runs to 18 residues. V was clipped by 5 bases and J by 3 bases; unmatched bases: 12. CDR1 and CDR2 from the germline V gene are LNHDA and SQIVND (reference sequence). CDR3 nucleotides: TGTGCCAGTAGTTTAGCGGGAGGGCCTAGGTCCCTCTACAATGAGCAGTTCTTC. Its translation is CASSLAGGPRSLYNEQFF.

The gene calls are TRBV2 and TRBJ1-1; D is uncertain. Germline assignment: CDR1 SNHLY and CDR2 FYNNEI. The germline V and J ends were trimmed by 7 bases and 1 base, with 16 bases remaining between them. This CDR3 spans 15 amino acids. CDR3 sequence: CASTKWAHENTEAFF. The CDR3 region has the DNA TGTGCCAGCACCAAGTGGGCCCACGAGAACACTGAAGCTTTCTTT.

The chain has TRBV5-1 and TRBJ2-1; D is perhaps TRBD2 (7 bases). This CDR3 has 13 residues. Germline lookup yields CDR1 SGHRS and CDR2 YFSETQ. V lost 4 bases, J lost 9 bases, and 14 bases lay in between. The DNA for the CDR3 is TGCGCCAGCAGCGGGAGGGGGGACGCTGAGCAGTTCTTC. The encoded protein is CASSGRGDAEQFF.

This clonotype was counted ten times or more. The CDR3 protein is CASSSGANVLTF. CDR3 in DNA: TGTGCCAGCAGCTCTGGGGCCAACGTCCTGACTTTC. The V gene is TRBV2, the J gene TRBJ2-6; D ambiguous. From germline, CDR1 is SNHLY and CDR2 FYNNEI. V lost 6 bases, J lost 0 bases, and 0 bases lay in between. CDR3 size: 12 residues.

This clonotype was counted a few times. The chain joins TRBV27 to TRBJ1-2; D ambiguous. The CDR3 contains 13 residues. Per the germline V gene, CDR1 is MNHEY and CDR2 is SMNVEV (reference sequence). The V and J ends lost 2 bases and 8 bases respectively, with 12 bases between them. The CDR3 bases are TGTGCCAGCAGTTTAAGACCGTTTTACGGCTACACCTTC. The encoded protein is CASSLRPFYGYTF.

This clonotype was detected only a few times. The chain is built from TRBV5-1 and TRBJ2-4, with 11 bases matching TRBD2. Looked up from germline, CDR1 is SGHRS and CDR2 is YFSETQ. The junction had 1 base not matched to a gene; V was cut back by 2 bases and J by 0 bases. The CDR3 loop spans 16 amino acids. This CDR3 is CASSLLAGVAKNIQYF. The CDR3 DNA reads TGCGCCAGCAGCTTACTAGCGGGGGTAGCCAAAAACATTCAGTACTTC.

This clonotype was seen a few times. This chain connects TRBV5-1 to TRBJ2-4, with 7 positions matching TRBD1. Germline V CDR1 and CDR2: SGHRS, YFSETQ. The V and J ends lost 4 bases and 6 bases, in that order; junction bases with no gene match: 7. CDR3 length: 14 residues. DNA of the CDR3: TGCGCCAGCAGCCCCGACAGGGCAAGAAACATTCAGTACTTC. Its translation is CASSPDRARNIQYF.

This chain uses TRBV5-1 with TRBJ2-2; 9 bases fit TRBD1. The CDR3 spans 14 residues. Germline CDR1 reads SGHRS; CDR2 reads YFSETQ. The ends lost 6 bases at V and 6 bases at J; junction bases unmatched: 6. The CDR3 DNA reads TGCGCCAGCACCAGCAGGACAGGGGCCGGGGAGCTGTTTTTT. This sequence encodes CASTSRTGAGELFF.

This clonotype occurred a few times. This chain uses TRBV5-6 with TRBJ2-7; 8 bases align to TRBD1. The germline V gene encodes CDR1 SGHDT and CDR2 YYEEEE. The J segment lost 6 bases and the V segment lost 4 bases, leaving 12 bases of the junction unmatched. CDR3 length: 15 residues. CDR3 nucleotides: TGTGCCAGCAGCCAACCTCGGACAGGGACGATCGAGCAGTACTTC. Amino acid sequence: CASSQPRTGTIEQYF.

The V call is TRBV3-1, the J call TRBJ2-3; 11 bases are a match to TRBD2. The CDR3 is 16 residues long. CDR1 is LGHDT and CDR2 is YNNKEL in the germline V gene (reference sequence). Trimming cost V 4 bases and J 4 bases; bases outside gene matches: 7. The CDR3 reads CASSLQLAGGPDTQYF. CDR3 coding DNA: TGTGCCAGCAGCCTTCAGCTAGCGGGAGGACCAGATACGCAGTATTTT.

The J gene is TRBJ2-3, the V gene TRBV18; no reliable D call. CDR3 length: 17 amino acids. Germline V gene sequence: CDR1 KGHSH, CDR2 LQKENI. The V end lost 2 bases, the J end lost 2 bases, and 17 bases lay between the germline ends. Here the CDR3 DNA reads TGTGCCAGCTCACCAAGGCTTGGCGGAATTAACACAGATACGCAGTATTTT. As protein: CASSPRLGGINTDTQYF.

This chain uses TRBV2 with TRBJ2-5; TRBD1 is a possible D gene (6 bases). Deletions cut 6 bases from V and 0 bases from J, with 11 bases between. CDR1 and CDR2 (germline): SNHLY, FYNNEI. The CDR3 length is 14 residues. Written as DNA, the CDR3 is TGTGCCAGCAGGGCAGGGGTGTACCAAGAGACCCAGTACTTC. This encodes CASRAGVYQETQYF.

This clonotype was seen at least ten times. This CDR3 is CASSANLRDNFQETQYF. CDR3 DNA sequence: TGTGCCAGCAGCGCTAACCTCCGGGACAACTTTCAAGAGACCCAGTACTTC. The genes are TRBV5-6 and TRBJ2-5; weak D call: TRBD1 (6 bases). V lost 4 bases and J 2 bases, leaving 21 bases between the germline ends. The CDR3 length is 17 residues. Germline V gene lookup returns CDR1 SGHDT and CDR2 YYEEEE. The variable domain in full, with the rest retrieved from reference TRBV5-6 and TRBJ2-5, is DAGVTQSPTHLIKTRGQQVTLRCSPKSGHDTVSWYQQALGQGPQFIFQYYEEEERQRGNFPDRFSGHQFPNYSSELNVNALLLGDSALYLCASSANLRDNFQETQYFGPGTRLLVL.

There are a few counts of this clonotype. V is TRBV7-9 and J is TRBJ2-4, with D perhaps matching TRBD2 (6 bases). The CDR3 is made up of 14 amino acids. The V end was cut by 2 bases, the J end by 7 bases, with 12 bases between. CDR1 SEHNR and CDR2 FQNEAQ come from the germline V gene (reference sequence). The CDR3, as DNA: TGTGCCAGCAGCTTATGGGGCGGGGAGAACATTCAGTACTTC. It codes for CASSLWGGENIQYF.

The CDR3 here is CSVVSPGDTQYF. For the CDR3, the DNA is TGCAGCGTTGTATCCCCAGGGGATACGCAGTATTTT. The chain links TRBV29-1 to TRBJ2-3, with D perhaps TRBD1 (5 bases). The CDR3 loop spans 12 amino acids. Germline V gives CDR1 SQVTM, CDR2 ANQGSEA. V lost 4 bases and J 6 bases, leaving 11 bases between the germline ends.

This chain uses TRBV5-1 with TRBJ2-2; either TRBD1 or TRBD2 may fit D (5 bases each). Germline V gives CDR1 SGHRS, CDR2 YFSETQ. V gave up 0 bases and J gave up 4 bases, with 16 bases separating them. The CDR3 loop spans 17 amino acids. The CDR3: CASSLEYRGSGTGELFF. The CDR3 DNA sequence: TGCGCCAGCAGCTTGGAATACCGGGGCTCGGGCACCGGGGAGCTGTTTTTT.

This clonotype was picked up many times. The CDR3 protein is CSARVQGDNSPLHF. DNA of the CDR3: TGCAGTGCTAGAGTACAGGGGGATAATTCACCCCTCCACTTT. This chain links TRBV20-1 with TRBJ1-6; 8 nucleotides match TRBD1. Germline V gene sequence: CDR1 DFQATT, CDR2 SNEGSKA (reference sequence). The ends lost 1 base at V and 5 bases at J; junction bases unmatched: 1. The CDR3 length is 14 residues.

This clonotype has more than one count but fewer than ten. In nucleotides, the CDR3 is TGTGCCAGCAGTTTGGGCGGGGGGTCACGCATCAACAATGAGCAGTTCTTC. Its translation: CASSLGGGSRINNEQFF. The chain has TRBV12-3 or TRBV12-4 and TRBJ2-1; 8 bases are shared with TRBD2. Germline trimming cut 3 bases from V and 5 bases from J; bases unmatched to any gene: 12. CDR3 length equals 17 residues.